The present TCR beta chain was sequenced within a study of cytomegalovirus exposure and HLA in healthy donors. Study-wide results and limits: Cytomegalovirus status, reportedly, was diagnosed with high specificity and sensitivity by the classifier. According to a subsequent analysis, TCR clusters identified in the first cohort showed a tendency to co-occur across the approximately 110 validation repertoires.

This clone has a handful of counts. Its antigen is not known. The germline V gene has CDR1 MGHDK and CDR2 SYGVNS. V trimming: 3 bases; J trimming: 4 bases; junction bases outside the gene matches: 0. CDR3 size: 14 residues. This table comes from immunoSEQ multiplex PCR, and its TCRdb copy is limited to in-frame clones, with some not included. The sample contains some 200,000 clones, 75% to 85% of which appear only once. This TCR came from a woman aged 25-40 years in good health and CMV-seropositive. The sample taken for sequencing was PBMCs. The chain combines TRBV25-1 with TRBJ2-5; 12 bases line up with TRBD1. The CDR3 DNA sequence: TGTGCCAGCAGTGAGGGACAGGGGGCAGAGACCCAGTACTTC. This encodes CASSEGQGAETQYF. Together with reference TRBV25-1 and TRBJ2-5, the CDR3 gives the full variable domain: EADIYQTPRYLVIGTGKKITLECSQTMGHDKMYWYQQDPGMELHLIHYSYGVNSTEKGDLSSESTVSRIRTEHFPLTLESARPSHTSQYLCASSEGQGAETQYFGPGTRLLVL.